The next 9 T cell receptor beta chains were all read from a single sample in a study of cytomegalovirus exposure and HLA in healthy donors. A multiplex PCR was run with 60 Vbeta primers and 13 Jbeta primers. This table comes from immunoSEQ multiplex PCR, and its TCRdb copy is limited to in-frame clones, with some not included. The repertoire holds 120,000 to 150,000 clones, with 75% to 90% as singletons. Sequences were obtained from PBMCs. The receptors were gathered from a woman in her 30s in good health and CMV-seronegative.

The chain links TRBV4-1 to TRBJ2-1, with 11 positions matching TRBD2. CDR1 and CDR2 (germline): MGHRA, YSYEKL. The CDR3 is 15 residues long. V gave up 4 bases and J gave up 5 bases; unmatched junction bases: 4. In DNA, the CDR3 is TGCGCCAGCAGCCGTAGCGGGAGGGAAAACAATGAGCAGTTCTTC. Its protein product is CASSRSGRENNEQFF.

This clone was seen only once. This chain uses TRBV30 with TRBJ2-3; 9 bases match TRBD2. The junction had 5 bases not matched to a gene; V was cut back by 0 bases and J by 4 bases. This CDR3 has 15 residues. CDR1 is GTSNPN, CDR2 SVGIG, per germline (reference sequence). CDR3 residues: CAWSVGGGAADTQYF. DNA for the CDR3: TGTGCCTGGAGTGTGGGCGGGGGGGCCGCAGATACGCAGTATTTT.

The V gene is TRBV5-1, the J gene TRBJ1-1, with TRBD1 matching over 7 bases. The CDR3 covers 13 residues. Germline CDR1 reads SGHRS; CDR2 reads YFSETQ. After removal of 4 bases from V and 8 bases from J, the junction contained 8 bases not matched to a gene. Here the CDR3 reads CASSPTPGQEAFF. CDR3 nucleotide sequence: TGCGCCAGCAGCCCGACGCCGGGACAGGAAGCTTTCTTT.

The CDR3 region is CASSSRQGANEQFF. Here the CDR3 DNA reads TGTGCCAGCAGCTCGCGACAGGGTGCAAATGAGCAGTTCTTC. V gene TRBV7-3 combines with J gene TRBJ2-1; 7 nucleotides agree with TRBD1. The CDR3 extends over 14 amino acids. The V gene end was trimmed by 4 bases and the J gene end by 7 bases; junction bases not matched to a gene: 7. Germline V gene sequence: CDR1 SGHTA, CDR2 FQGTGA.

V is TRBV27 and J is TRBJ2-2; 8 bases map to TRBD1. CDR3 size: 16 residues. From germline, CDR1 is MNHEY and CDR2 SMNVEV (reference sequence). The V and J ends lost 6 bases and 6 bases, in that order; junction bases with no gene match: 12. The CDR3 DNA reads as TGTGCCAGCAGCTCCCTGGACAGGGCTCTTTCCGGGGAGCTGTTTTTT. This sequence encodes CASSSLDRALSGELFF.

The chain combines TRBV7-9 with TRBJ1-1; D is unclear. This CDR3 has 12 amino acids. Germline lookup yields CDR1 SEHNR and CDR2 FQNEAQ (reference sequence). Trimming left V 5 bases short and J 5 bases short, with 9 bases between. DNA of the CDR3: TGTGCCAGCAGCCCTGAGGGAACTGAAGCTTTCTTT. Amino acid sequence: CASSPEGTEAFF.

V gene TRBV7-2 combines with J gene TRBJ1-2; 7 nucleotides agree with TRBD1. Unmatched junction bases numbered 9, after V lost 1 base and J lost 4 bases. The germline gives CDR1 SGHTA, CDR2 FQGNSA. There are 16 residues in the CDR3. CDR3: CASSLGDRAIPYGYTF. CDR3 nucleotide sequence: TGTGCCAGCAGCTTAGGAGACAGGGCTATCCCCTATGGCTACACCTTC.

There are many counts of this clone. V gene TRBV7-8 combines with J gene TRBJ2-7; D call uncertain. The CDR3 has 14 residues. CDR1 is SGHVS, CDR2 FQNEAQ, per germline. Deletions cut 2 bases from V and 0 bases from J, with 8 bases between. The CDR3 sequence: CASSLWRNSYEQYF. DNA for the CDR3: TGTGCCAGCAGCTTATGGCGGAACTCCTACGAGCAGTACTTC.

The chain links TRBV18 to TRBJ1-4; D perhaps matches TRBD1 (6 bases). The V end was cut by 2 bases, the J end by 4 bases, with 8 bases between. Germline assignment: CDR1 KGHSH and CDR2 LQKENI. The CDR3 runs to 14 residues. The CDR3 DNA is TGTGCCAGCTCACCAGGGGGCGGTAATGAAAAACTGTTTTTT. Its translation: CASSPGGGNEKLFF.